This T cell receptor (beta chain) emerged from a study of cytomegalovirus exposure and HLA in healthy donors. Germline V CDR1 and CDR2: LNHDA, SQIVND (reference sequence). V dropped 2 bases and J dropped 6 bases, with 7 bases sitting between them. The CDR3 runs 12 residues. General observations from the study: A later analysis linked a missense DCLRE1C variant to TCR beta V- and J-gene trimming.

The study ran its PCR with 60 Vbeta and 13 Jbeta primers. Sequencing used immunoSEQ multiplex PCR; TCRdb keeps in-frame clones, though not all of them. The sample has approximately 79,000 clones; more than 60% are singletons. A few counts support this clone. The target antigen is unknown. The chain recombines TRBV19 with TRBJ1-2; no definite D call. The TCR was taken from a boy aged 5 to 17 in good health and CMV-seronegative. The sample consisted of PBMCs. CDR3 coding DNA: TGTGCCAGTAGTATATACGGTAATGGCTACACCTTC. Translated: CASSIYGNGYTF.